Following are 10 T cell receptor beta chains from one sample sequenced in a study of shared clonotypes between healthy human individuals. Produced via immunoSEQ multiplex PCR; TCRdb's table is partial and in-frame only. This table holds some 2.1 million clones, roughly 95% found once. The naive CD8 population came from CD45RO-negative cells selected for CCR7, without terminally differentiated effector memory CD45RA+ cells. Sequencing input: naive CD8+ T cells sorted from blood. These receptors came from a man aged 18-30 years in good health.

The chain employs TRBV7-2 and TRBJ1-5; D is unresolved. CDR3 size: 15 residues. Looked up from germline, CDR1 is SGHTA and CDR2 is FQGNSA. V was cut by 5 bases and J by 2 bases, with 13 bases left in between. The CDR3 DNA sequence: TGTGCCAGCAGCATCACTGTTTTAGGCAATCAGCCCCAGCATTTT. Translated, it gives CASSITVLGNQPQHF.

This CDR3 is CASSLERGADTQYF. The CDR3 DNA follows: TGTGCCAGCAGCTTAGAAAGGGGGGCAGATACGCAGTATTTT. This chain connects TRBV11-2 to TRBJ2-3; D may correspond to TRBD1 or TRBD2 (6 bases each). V was shortened by 0 bases and J by 4 bases, with 8 bases between the two germline ends. Germline V CDR1 and CDR2: SGHAT, FQNNGV. The CDR3 is 14 residues long.

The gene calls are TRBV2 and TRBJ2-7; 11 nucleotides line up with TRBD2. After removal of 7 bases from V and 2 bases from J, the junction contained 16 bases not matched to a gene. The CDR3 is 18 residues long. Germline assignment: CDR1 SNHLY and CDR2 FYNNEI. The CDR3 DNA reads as TGTGCCAGCATAAGGTCCACGGAGACTAGCGGGATCCCCTACGAGCAGTACTTC. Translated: CASIRSTETSGIPYEQYF.

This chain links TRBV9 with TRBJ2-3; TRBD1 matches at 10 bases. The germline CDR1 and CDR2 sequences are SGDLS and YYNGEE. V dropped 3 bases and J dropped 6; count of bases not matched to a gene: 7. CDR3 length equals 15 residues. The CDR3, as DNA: TGTGCCAGCAGCGACGACAGGGGGCTGTTGGATACGCAGTATTTT. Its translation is CASSDDRGLLDTQYF.

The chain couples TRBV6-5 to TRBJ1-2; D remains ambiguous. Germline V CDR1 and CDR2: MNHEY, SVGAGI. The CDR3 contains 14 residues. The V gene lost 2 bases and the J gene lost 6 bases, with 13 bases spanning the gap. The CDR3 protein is CASSYLEGWNGYTF. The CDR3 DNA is TGTGCCAGCAGTTACCTGGAGGGTTGGAATGGCTACACCTTC.

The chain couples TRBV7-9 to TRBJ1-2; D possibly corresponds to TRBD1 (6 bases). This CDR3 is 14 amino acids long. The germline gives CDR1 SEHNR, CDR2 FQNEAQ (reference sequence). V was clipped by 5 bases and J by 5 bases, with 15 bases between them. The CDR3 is CASSKGSGAYGYTF. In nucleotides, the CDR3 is TGTGCCAGCAGCAAAGGTTCAGGGGCGTATGGCTACACCTTC.

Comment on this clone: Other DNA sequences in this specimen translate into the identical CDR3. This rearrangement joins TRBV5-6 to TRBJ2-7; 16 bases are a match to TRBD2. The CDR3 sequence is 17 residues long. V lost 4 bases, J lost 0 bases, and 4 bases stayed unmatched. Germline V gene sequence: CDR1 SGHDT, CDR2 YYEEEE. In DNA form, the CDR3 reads TGTGCCAGCAGCCCGGGACTAGCGGGGGGGAGCTCCTACGAGCAGTACTTC. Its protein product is CASSPGLAGGSSYEQYF.

CDR3: CASRSAIGELFF. The CDR3 DNA follows: TGTGCCAGCAGGTCAGCTATCGGGGAGCTGTTTTTT. The rearrangement joins TRBV6-5 to TRBJ2-2, with D uncertain. CDR1 is MNHEY, CDR2 SVGAGI, per germline. V lost 6 bases to trimming and J lost 7 bases, with 9 bases between them. The CDR3 extends over 12 amino acids.

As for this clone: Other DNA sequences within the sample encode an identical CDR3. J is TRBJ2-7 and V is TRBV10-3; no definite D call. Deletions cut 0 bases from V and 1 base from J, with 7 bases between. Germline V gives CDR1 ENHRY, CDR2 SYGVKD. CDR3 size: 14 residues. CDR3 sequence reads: CAISESGSSYEQYF. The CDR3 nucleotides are TGTGCCATCAGTGAGTCAGGTTCGTCCTACGAGCAGTACTTC.

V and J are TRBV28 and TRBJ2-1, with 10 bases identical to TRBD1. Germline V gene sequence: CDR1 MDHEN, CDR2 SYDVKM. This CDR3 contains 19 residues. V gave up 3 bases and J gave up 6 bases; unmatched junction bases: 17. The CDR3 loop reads CASSLDGTGAPVGGNEQFF. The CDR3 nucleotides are TGTGCCAGCAGTTTGGATGGGACAGGGGCCCCCGTCGGTGGCAATGAGCAGTTCTTC.